The rows below give T cell receptor beta chains drawn from one sample of a study of cytomegalovirus exposure and HLA in healthy donors. Generated by immunoSEQ multiplex PCR, the TCRdb table keeps only in-frame clones and is missing some. The table includes 95,000 to 150,000 clones, around 89% detected once. Specimen: PBMCs. Receptors originate from a woman aged 18 to 35 in good health and CMV-seropositive. Both conserved end residues are part of each CDR3. Each record gives: V gene, D gene, clone size, J gene, CDR3 DNA, CDR3 protein. D genes are given only for firm matches. Not every row has a clone size; where given, it reads once, few, many or a size class.

v_call: TRBV7-6; d_call: .; clone_size: .; j_call: TRBJ1-4; cdr3_nt: TGTGCCAGCAGCCCGCGGACTACTCCAACTAATGAAAAACTGTTTTTT; cdr3_aa: CASSPRTTPTNEKLFF
v_call: TRBV2; d_call: .; clone_size: .; j_call: TRBJ2-7; cdr3_nt: TGTGCCAGCAGTGTTCGGTACGAGCAGTACTTC; cdr3_aa: CASSVRYEQYF
v_call: TRBV15; d_call: TRBD2; clone_size: .; j_call: TRBJ2-1; cdr3_nt: TGTGCCACCAGCAGAGATCCTAGCGGGAGGAGGAATGAGCAGTTCTTC; cdr3_aa: CATSRDPSGRRNEQFF
v_call: TRBV7-9; d_call: .; clone_size: .; j_call: TRBJ1-5; cdr3_nt: TGTGCCAGCAGCTTGCAGGATCAGCCCCAGCATTTT; cdr3_aa: CASSLQDQPQHF
v_call: TRBV4-3; d_call: .; clone_size: .; j_call: TRBJ1-4; cdr3_nt: TGCGCCAGCAGCCAAGGGAGCCTCGGGTCCGAAAAACTGTTTTTT; cdr3_aa: CASSQGSLGSEKLFF
v_call: TRBV5-8; d_call: .; clone_size: .; j_call: TRBJ2-1; cdr3_nt: TGTGCCAGCAGCTTGGTTGTTAACAATGAGCAGTTCTTC; cdr3_aa: CASSLVVNNEQFF
v_call: TRBV30; d_call: TRBD1; clone_size: .; j_call: TRBJ1-1; cdr3_nt: TGTGCCTGGAGACAGGGGGCCAGGGGCACTGAAGCTTTCTTT; cdr3_aa: CAWRQGARGTEAFF
v_call: TRBV7-8; d_call: TRBD1; clone_size: once; j_call: TRBJ1-6; cdr3_nt: TGTGCCAGCAGCTTGACGGGACAGGGGGCGATGTCTGATAATTCACCCCTCCACTTT; cdr3_aa: CASSLTGQGAMSDNSPLHF
v_call: TRBV19; d_call: TRBD2; clone_size: .; j_call: TRBJ2-7; cdr3_nt: TGTGCCAGTAGTCCCTCTAGCGGGGGGTCCTACGAGCAGTACTTC; cdr3_aa: CASSPSSGGSYEQYF
v_call: TRBV6-1; d_call: TRBD1; clone_size: .; j_call: TRBJ2-1; cdr3_nt: TGTGCCAGCTCGGACGACAGGGGGACCTACAATGAGCAGTTCTTC; cdr3_aa: CASSDDRGTYNEQFF
v_call: TRBV9; d_call: .; clone_size: once; j_call: TRBJ1-3; cdr3_nt: TGTGCCAGCAGCGTATCATGGGGAGGCTCTGGAAACACCATATATTTT; cdr3_aa: CASSVSWGGSGNTIYF
v_call: TRBV9; d_call: .; clone_size: .; j_call: TRBJ2-7; cdr3_nt: TGTGCCAGCAGCGTCGGACAGTGGGGCTCCGAGCAGTACTTC; cdr3_aa: CASSVGQWGSEQYF
v_call: TRBV27; d_call: .; clone_size: .; j_call: TRBJ1-4; cdr3_nt: TGTGCCAGCAGTGGGGGGGACTTAACTAATGAAAAACTGTTTTTT; cdr3_aa: CASSGGDLTNEKLFF
v_call: TRBV6-1; d_call: .; clone_size: .; j_call: TRBJ2-7; cdr3_nt: TGTGCCAGCAGGGTAGCCGGGACAACCCACGAGCAGTACTTC; cdr3_aa: CASRVAGTTHEQYF
v_call: TRBV19; d_call: .; clone_size: few; j_call: TRBJ1-2; cdr3_nt: TGTGCCAGTAGTCTCGGGTTCTATGGCTACACCTTC; cdr3_aa: CASSLGFYGYTF
v_call: TRBV6-5; d_call: .; clone_size: .; j_call: TRBJ2-3; cdr3_nt: TGTGCCAGCAGATCAGGGGTAGATACGCAGTATTTT; cdr3_aa: CASRSGVDTQYF
v_call: TRBV7-2; d_call: .; clone_size: few; j_call: TRBJ2-3; cdr3_nt: TGTGCCAGCAGCTCCTCCCTGACAGGTCTGGGCACAGATACGCAGTATTTT; cdr3_aa: CASSSSLTGLGTDTQYF
v_call: TRBV4-3; d_call: TRBD2; clone_size: few; j_call: TRBJ2-7; cdr3_nt: TGCGCCAGCAGCCAAGAACTAGCGGGGGCCTACGAGCAGTACTTC; cdr3_aa: CASSQELAGAYEQYF
v_call: TRBV5-6; d_call: .; clone_size: .; j_call: TRBJ1-1; cdr3_nt: TGTGCCAGCAGCTTGGCCTTTCCGGTAGGAGGCACTGAAGCTTTCTTT; cdr3_aa: CASSLAFPVGGTEAFF
v_call: TRBV7-2; d_call: TRBD1; clone_size: .; j_call: TRBJ2-7; cdr3_nt: TGTGCCAGCAGCCAAAACCGGAAACAGGGGAGTGAGCAGTACTTC; cdr3_aa: CASSQNRKQGSEQYF
v_call: TRBV7-9; d_call: .; clone_size: .; j_call: TRBJ1-1; cdr3_nt: TGTGCCAGCAGCTTAGGGGCATTGAACACTGAAGCTTTCTTT; cdr3_aa: CASSLGALNTEAFF
v_call: TRBV6-1; d_call: TRBD1; clone_size: once; j_call: TRBJ1-1; cdr3_nt: TGTGCCAGCAGGACAAACACAGGGGTGAACACTGAAGCTTTCTTT; cdr3_aa: CASRTNTGVNTEAFF
v_call: TRBV19; d_call: TRBD1; clone_size: .; j_call: TRBJ1-2; cdr3_nt: TGTGCCAGTAGGACAGGGGGCAATGGCTACACCTTC; cdr3_aa: CASRTGGNGYTF
v_call: TRBV2; d_call: .; clone_size: .; j_call: TRBJ2-2; cdr3_nt: TGTGCCAGCAGTTTTTCTGACTCCAACACCGGGGAGCTGTTTTTT; cdr3_aa: CASSFSDSNTGELFF
v_call: TRBV29-1; d_call: .; clone_size: .; j_call: TRBJ1-4; cdr3_nt: TGCAGCGTTGGGAGTAGTTCAACTAATGAAAAACTGTTTTTT; cdr3_aa: CSVGSSSTNEKLFF
v_call: TRBV5-1; d_call: TRBD1; clone_size: once; j_call: TRBJ2-2; cdr3_nt: TGCGCCAGCAAGGTGGGACAGCCTGGAACGACTACCGGGGAGCTGTTTTTT; cdr3_aa: CASKVGQPGTTTGELFF
v_call: TRBV9; d_call: TRBD1; clone_size: .; j_call: TRBJ2-3; cdr3_nt: TGTGCCAGCAGCGTCGGGGGTACCGGGGACAGGGTAGATACGCAGTATTTT; cdr3_aa: CASSVGGTGDRVDTQYF
v_call: TRBV6-5; d_call: TRBD1; clone_size: .; j_call: TRBJ1-2; cdr3_nt: TGTGCCATCCGACCAGGGGGTGGATCTGGCTACACCTTC; cdr3_aa: CAIRPGGGSGYTF
v_call: TRBV4-1; d_call: .; clone_size: .; j_call: TRBJ2-2; cdr3_nt: TGCGCCAGCAGCCATTATATCGGGATTTCCACCGGGGAGCTGTTTTTT; cdr3_aa: CASSHYIGISTGELFF
v_call: TRBV28; d_call: .; clone_size: .; j_call: TRBJ1-1; cdr3_nt: TGTGCCAGCAGTCCTAGTCAGGGTTTGAAGACTGAAGCTTTCTTT; cdr3_aa: CASSPSQGLKTEAFF
v_call: TRBV19; d_call: TRBD2; clone_size: .; j_call: TRBJ2-5; cdr3_nt: TGTGCCAGTATGCAGGGAGTAGCGGGAGTTGGGGAGACCCAGTACTTC; cdr3_aa: CASMQGVAGVGETQYF
v_call: TRBV1; d_call: .; clone_size: .; j_call: TRBJ2-3; cdr3_nt: TGCACCAGCAGCCAGATCACGCGCGACTACACAGATACGCAGTATTTT; cdr3_aa: CTSSQITRDYTDTQYF
v_call: TRBV28; d_call: .; clone_size: .; j_call: TRBJ2-7; cdr3_nt: TGTGCCAGCAGTCTCCGACTCGGGGACTACGAGCAGTACTTC; cdr3_aa: CASSLRLGDYEQYF
v_call: TRBV9; d_call: .; clone_size: .; j_call: TRBJ2-7; cdr3_nt: TGTGCCAGCAGTGACGGCTGGGAGCCCTACGAGCAGTACTTC; cdr3_aa: CASSDGWEPYEQYF
v_call: TRBV18; d_call: .; clone_size: .; j_call: TRBJ2-7; cdr3_nt: TGTGCCAGCTCACCACAATCGGAAGGAGCCGGCTACGAGCAGTACTTC; cdr3_aa: CASSPQSEGAGYEQYF
v_call: TRBV6-5; d_call: TRBD1; clone_size: .; j_call: TRBJ1-1; cdr3_nt: TGTGCCAGCAGTTACTCAGACAGGGTTGACACTGAAGCTTTCTTT; cdr3_aa: CASSYSDRVDTEAFF
v_call: TRBV29-1; d_call: .; clone_size: .; j_call: TRBJ1-2; cdr3_nt: TGCAGCGTTTCGAGAGAGGGAATGGGCTATGGCTACACCTTC; cdr3_aa: CSVSREGMGYGYTF
v_call: TRBV9; d_call: TRBD1; clone_size: once; j_call: TRBJ2-7; cdr3_nt: TGTGCCAGCAGCGTAGCCGGACAGGGCTACGAGCAGTACTTC; cdr3_aa: CASSVAGQGYEQYF
v_call: TRBV19; d_call: TRBD1; clone_size: .; j_call: TRBJ2-7; cdr3_nt: TGTGCCAGTCAAATCGGGACAGGGGCCTACGAGCAGTACTTC; cdr3_aa: CASQIGTGAYEQYF
v_call: TRBV9; d_call: TRBD2; clone_size: .; j_call: TRBJ2-7; cdr3_nt: TGTGCCAGCAGCGTAGGTGGTAGCGGGAGTTTCGACGAGCAGTACTTC; cdr3_aa: CASSVGGSGSFDEQYF
v_call: TRBV7-9; d_call: TRBD1; clone_size: .; j_call: TRBJ2-1; cdr3_nt: TGTGCCAGCAGCTCGGGACAGGGGACGAACAATGAGCAGTTCTTC; cdr3_aa: CASSSGQGTNNEQFF
v_call: TRBV30; d_call: .; clone_size: .; j_call: TRBJ2-5; cdr3_nt: TGTGCCTGGAGTGTAGGAGGGATCCAAGAGACCCAGTACTTC; cdr3_aa: CAWSVGGIQETQYF
v_call: TRBV4-1; d_call: .; clone_size: .; j_call: TRBJ2-7; cdr3_nt: TGCGCCAGCAGCCAAGATCTCCGCGGGACCTACGAGCAGTACTTC; cdr3_aa: CASSQDLRGTYEQYF
v_call: TRBV29-1; d_call: TRBD1; clone_size: .; j_call: TRBJ1-5; cdr3_nt: TGCAGCGTAGCCCGGGACAGAAATCAGCCCCAGCATTTT; cdr3_aa: CSVARDRNQPQHF
v_call: TRBV7-3; d_call: .; clone_size: .; j_call: TRBJ2-7; cdr3_nt: TGTGCCAGCAGCTTAACGGACAAATACGAGCAGTACTTC; cdr3_aa: CASSLTDKYEQYF
v_call: TRBV5-4; d_call: TRBD2; clone_size: .; j_call: TRBJ2-7; cdr3_nt: TGTGCCAGCACCGAGCGTGGGAGGGCCTACGAGCAGTACTTC; cdr3_aa: CASTERGRAYEQYF
v_call: TRBV5-6; d_call: .; clone_size: .; j_call: TRBJ1-1; cdr3_nt: TGTGCCAGCAGCTGGCGGGGGGGTGGCACTGAAGCTTTCTTT; cdr3_aa: CASSWRGGGTEAFF
v_call: TRBV4-2; d_call: .; clone_size: .; j_call: TRBJ2-1; cdr3_nt: TGTGCCAGCAGCCAAGCTGAGGGATACAATGAGCAGTTCTTC; cdr3_aa: CASSQAEGYNEQFF